This T cell receptor (beta chain) was recovered during a study of blood T cell repertoires in COVID-19. As for the study in general: The samples span acute and convalescent COVID-19 from the United States, Italy and Spain. The cDNA or gDNA used as material had been derived from T cells, B-cell-depleted T cells, or PBMCs.

As processed by the authors: The authors estimated nucleated cell counts from reference gene primer amplification. Libraries were prepared by immunoSEQ multiplex PCR; TCRdb keeps only in-frame clonotypes and omits some of them. That table gives V, J and clone size, and the DNA gave D and trimming. This sample carries roughly 220,000 clones, 84% of them seen once, and the ten largest clones take about 20%. Trimming pared 8 bases from V and 1 base from J, leaving 26 bases between. Germline V gene lookup returns CDR1 SEHNR and CDR2 FQNEAQ (reference sequence). CDR3 length equals 18 residues. The sequence was obtained from a man under 40 with active or convalescent COVID-19. This chain connects TRBV7-9 to TRBJ1-2; D call uncertain. Input material: peripheral blood. The CDR3 DNA reads as TGTGCCAGCCGTGAGCAAGGCGGGCGCGGTTCATTTAACTATGGCTACACCTTC. Translated: CASREQGGRGSFNYGYTF.